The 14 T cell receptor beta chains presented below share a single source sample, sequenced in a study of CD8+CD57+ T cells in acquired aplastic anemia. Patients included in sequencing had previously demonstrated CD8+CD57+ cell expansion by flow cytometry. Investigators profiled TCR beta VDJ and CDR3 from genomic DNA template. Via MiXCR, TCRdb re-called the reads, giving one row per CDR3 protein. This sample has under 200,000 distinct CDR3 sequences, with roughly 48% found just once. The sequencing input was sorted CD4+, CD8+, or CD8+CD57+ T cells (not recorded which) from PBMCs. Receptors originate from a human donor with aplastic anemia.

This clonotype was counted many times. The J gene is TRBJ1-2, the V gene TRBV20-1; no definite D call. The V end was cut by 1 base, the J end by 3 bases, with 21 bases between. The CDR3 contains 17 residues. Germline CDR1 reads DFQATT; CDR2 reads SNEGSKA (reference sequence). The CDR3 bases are TGCAGTGCTAGAGTTACGCCGATAGTTACCACTTACTATGGCTACACCTTC. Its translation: CSARVTPIVTTYYGYTF.

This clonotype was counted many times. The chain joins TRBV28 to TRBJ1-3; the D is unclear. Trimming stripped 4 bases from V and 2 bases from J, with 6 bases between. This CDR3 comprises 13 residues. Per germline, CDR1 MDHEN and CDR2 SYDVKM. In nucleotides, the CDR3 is TGTGCCAGCAGTTCGAATCCTGGAAACACCATATATTTT. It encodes CASSSNPGNTIYF. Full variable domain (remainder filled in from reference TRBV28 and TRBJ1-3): DVKVTQSSRYLVKRTGEKVFLECVQDMDHENMFWYRQDPGLGLRLIYFSYDVKMKEKGDIPEGYSVSREKKERFSLILESASTNQTSMYLCASSSNPGNTIYFGEGSWLTVV.

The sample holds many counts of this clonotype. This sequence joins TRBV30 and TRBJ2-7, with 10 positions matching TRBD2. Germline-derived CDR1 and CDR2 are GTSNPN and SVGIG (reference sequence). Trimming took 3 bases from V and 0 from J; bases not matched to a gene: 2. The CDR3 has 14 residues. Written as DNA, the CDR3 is TGTGCCTGGAGGCTAGCGGGAGTCTCCTACGAGCAGTACTTC. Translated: CAWRLAGVSYEQYF.

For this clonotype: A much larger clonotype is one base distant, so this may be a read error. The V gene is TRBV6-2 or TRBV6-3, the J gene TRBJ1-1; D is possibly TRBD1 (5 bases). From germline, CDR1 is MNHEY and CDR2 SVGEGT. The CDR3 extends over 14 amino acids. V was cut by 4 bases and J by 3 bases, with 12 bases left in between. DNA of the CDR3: TGTGCCAGCAGTTCCCGACAGATGGACACTGAAGCTTTCTTT. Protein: CASSSRQMDTEAFF.

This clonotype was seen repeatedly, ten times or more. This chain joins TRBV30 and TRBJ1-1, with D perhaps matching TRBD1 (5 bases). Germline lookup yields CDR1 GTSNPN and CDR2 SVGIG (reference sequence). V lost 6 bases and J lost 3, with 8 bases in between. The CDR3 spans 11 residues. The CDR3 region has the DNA TGTGCCTGCCTCAGGGACACTGAAGCTTTCTTT. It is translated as CACLRDTEAFF.

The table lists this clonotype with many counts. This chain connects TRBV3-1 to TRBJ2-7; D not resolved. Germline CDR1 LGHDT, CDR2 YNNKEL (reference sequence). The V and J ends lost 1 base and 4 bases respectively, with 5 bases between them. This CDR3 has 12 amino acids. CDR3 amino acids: CASSQAVYEQYF. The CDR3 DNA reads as TGTGCCAGCAGCCAAGCCGTGTACGAGCAGTACTTC.

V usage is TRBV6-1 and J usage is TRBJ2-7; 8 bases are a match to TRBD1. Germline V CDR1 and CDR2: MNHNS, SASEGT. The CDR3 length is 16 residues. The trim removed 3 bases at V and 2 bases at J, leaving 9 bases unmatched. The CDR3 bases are TGTGCCAGCAGTGAGAGGACAGGGCGCAGCACCTACGAGCAGTACTTC. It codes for CASSERTGRSTYEQYF.

This CDR3 is CASSLARERRYGYTF. In DNA form, the CDR3 reads TGTGCCAGCAGCTTGGCCCGTGAAAGGCGTTATGGCTACACCTTC. The chain is built from TRBV5-5 and TRBJ1-2; D not certain. This CDR3 is built from 15 residues. Germline CDR1 reads SGHKS; CDR2 reads YYEKEE (reference sequence). V gave up 0 bases and J gave up 5 bases, with 14 bases separating them.

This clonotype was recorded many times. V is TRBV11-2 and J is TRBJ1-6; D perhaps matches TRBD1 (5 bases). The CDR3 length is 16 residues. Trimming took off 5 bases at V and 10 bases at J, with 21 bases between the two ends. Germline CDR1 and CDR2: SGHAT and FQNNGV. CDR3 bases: TGTGCCAGCAGCGCCGTCCAGGGCGTCAGGCTCTCACCCCTCCACTTT. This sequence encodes CASSAVQGVRLSPLHF. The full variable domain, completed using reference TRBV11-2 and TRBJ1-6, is EAGVAQSPRYKIIEKRQSVAFWCNPISGHATLYWYQQILGQGPKLLIQFQNNGVVDDSQLPKDRFSAERLKGVDSTLKIQPAKLEDSAVYLCASSAVQGVRLSPLHFGNGTRLTVT.

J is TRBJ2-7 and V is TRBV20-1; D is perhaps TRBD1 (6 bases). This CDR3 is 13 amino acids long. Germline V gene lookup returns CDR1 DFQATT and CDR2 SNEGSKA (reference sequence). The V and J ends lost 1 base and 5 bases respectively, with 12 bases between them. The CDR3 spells CSARAPRGHEQYF. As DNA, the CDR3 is TGCAGTGCTAGAGCTCCCAGGGGCCACGAGCAGTACTTC.

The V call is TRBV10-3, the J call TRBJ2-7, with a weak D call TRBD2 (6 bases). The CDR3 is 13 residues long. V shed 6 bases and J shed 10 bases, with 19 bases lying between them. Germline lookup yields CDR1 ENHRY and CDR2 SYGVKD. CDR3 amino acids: CAIRPGVLPEQYF. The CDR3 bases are TGTGCCATCAGGCCGGGGGTCCTCCCGGAACAGTACTTC.

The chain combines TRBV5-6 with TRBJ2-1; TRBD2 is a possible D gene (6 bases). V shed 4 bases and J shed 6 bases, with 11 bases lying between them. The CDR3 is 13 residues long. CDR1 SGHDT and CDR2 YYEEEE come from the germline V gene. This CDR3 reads CASSPGGANEQFF. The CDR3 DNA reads TGTGCCAGCAGCCCCGGCGGGGCCAATGAGCAGTTCTTC.

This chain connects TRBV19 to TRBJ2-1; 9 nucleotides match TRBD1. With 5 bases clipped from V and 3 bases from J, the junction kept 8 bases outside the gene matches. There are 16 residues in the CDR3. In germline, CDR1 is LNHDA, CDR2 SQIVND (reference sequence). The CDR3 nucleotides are TGTGCCAGTAGTCCATTCACAGGGGGCATCTACAATGAGCAGTTCTTC. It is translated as CASSPFTGGIYNEQFF.

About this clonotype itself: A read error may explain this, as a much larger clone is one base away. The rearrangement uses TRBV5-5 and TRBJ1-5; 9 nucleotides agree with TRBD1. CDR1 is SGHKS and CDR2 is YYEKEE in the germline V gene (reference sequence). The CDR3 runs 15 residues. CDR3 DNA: TGTGCCAGCGGCTTGGTTACAGGGGGCGATCAGCCCCAGCATTTT. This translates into CASGLVTGGDQPQHF.